The T cell receptor beta chain under discussion was sequenced for a study of a mutant IDH1 vaccine in newly diagnosed glioma. Across the whole study: Receipt of radiotherapy, temozolomide, or both preceded the study, and most received both.

The V end was cut by 0 bases, the J end by 1 base, with 13 bases between. The length of the CDR3 is 16 residues. The germline V gene has CDR1 SNHLY and CDR2 FYNNEI. This clone occurred once. Its target is not known. Noted time point: week 35, safety follow-up. Doses of 300 ug of mutant IDH1 20-mer peptide were given with topical imiquimod. The patients received vaccinations eight times, in weeks 1, 3, 5, 7, 11, 15, 19 and 23. The repertoire was sequenced with immunoSEQ multiplex PCR; TCRdb's copy has only in-frame clones and lacks some. Of some 71,000 clones in the sample, about 88% were seen once. V is TRBV2 and J is TRBJ2-7; a weak D match, TRBD2 (5 bases). This receptor was obtained from a man younger than 45 with glioma. The source material was PBMCs, sampled from a glioma patient whose treatment included an IDH1 peptide vaccine. The CDR3 DNA is TGTGCCAGCAGTGAAGCGCAACTAGGTTTATCCTACGAGCAGTACTTC. Translating gives CASSEAQLGLSYEQYF.